Following are 13 T cell receptor beta chains from one sample sequenced in a study of graft-versus-host responses after intestinal transplantation. Libraries were prepared by immunoSEQ multiplex PCR; TCRdb keeps only in-frame clonotypes and omits some of them. Of tens of thousands of clones in the sample, roughly 93% were seen once. Their target antigens are unknown. The specimen comprised unstimulated CD4+ T cells sorted from spleen or lymph node cells, sampled before transplant. Source of these receptors: a human donor who was the organ donor for an intestinal transplant.

The rearrangement joins TRBV2 to TRBJ2-7; possible D gene TRBD1, 5 bases. Germline V gene sequence: CDR1 SNHLY, CDR2 FYNNEI. Trimming took 7 bases from V and 8 from J, leaving 9 bases between them. The CDR3 runs to 10 residues. The CDR3 DNA reads as TGTGCCAGCATGGCGGACAAGCAGTACTTC. This translates into CASMADKQYF.

The table lists this clone with a count of one. The chain couples TRBV10-1 to TRBJ2-5, with D hard to call. Trimming cost V 4 bases and J 4 bases, with 10 bases left between them. This CDR3 comprises 13 residues. CDR1 and CDR2 from the germline V gene are WNHNN and SYGVQD (reference sequence). CDR3 in DNA: TGCGCCAGCAGTGTAGGATTTGCAGAGACCCAGTACTTC. Amino acids: CASSVGFAETQYF.

There are a few counts of this clone. V gene TRBV19 combines with J gene TRBJ2-3; TRBD1 matches 7 bases. V gave up 4 bases and J gave up 2 bases; unmatched junction bases: 6. Looked up from germline, CDR1 is LNHDA and CDR2 is SQIVND (reference sequence). The CDR3 contains 15 residues. CDR3 residues: CASSRGQSATDTQYF. The CDR3 nucleotides read TGTGCCAGTAGTAGGGGACAGTCGGCCACAGATACGCAGTATTTT.

The rearrangement links TRBV5-4 to TRBJ2-1, with 7 bases lining up with TRBD2. With V trimmed by 0 bases and J by 4 bases, 10 bases remained unmatched. This CDR3 is 17 amino acids long. CDR1 and CDR2 (germline): SGHNT, YYREEE (reference sequence). As DNA, the CDR3 is TGTGCCAGCAGCTTGGCCCAGGGCGGGGGTCAATACAATGAGCAGTTCTTC. The encoded protein is CASSLAQGGGQYNEQFF. Filled out from reference TRBV5-4 and TRBJ2-1, the complete variable domain reads ETGVTQSPTHLIKTRGQQVTLRCSSQSGHNTVSWYQQALGQGPQFIFQYYREEENGRGNFPPRFSGLQFPNYSSELNVNALELDDSALYLCASSLAQGGGQYNEQFFGPGTRLTVL.

The chain combines TRBV18 with TRBJ2-7; no firm D call. Germline V gives CDR1 KGHSH, CDR2 LQKENI. The CDR3 has 15 amino acids. V was clipped by 0 bases and J by 1 base, with 10 bases between them. CDR3 region: CASSPPLRQSYEQYF. In DNA, the CDR3 is TGTGCCAGCTCACCACCCCTGCGGCAGTCCTACGAGCAGTACTTC.

This rearrangement joins TRBV2 to TRBJ2-7; D is tentatively TRBD1 or TRBD2 (5 bases each). Trimming took 7 bases from V and 2 from J, leaving 15 bases between them. This CDR3 region has 14 residues. Germline V CDR1 and CDR2: SNHLY, FYNNEI. Written as DNA, the CDR3 is TGTGCCAGCACCACCGGGACGGGAACCTACGAGCAGTACTTC. This sequence encodes CASTTGTGTYEQYF.

The chain carries TRBV9 and TRBJ1-6, with 11 bases fitting TRBD1. CDR1 is SGDLS, CDR2 YYNGEE, per germline. The CDR3 loop spans 19 amino acids. The trim removed 2 bases at V and 0 bases at J, leaving 7 bases unmatched. The CDR3 sequence: CASSVGTGGTNSYNSPLHF. CDR3 coding DNA: TGTGCCAGCAGCGTCGGGACAGGGGGTACTAACTCCTATAATTCACCCCTCCACTTT. Looking up the rest from reference TRBV9 and TRBJ1-6 gives the full variable domain: DSGVTQTPKHLITATGQRVTLRCSPRSGDLSVYWYQQSLDQGLQFLIQYYNGEERAKGNILERFSAQQFPDLHSELNLSSLELGDSALYFCASSVGTGGTNSYNSPLHFGNGTRLTVT.

This sequence joins TRBV6-1 and TRBJ1-1; no clear D gene. The CDR3 is 12 amino acids. Germline V gene data show CDR1 as MNHNS and CDR2 as SASEGT. Trimming removed 5 bases from V and 4 bases from J, with 8 bases in between. The DNA for the CDR3 is TGTGCCAGCAGTCGGAGAGGCACTGAAGCTTTCTTT. Protein sequence: CASSRRGTEAFF.

The gene calls are TRBV19 and TRBJ1-2; D gene ambiguous. This CDR3 spans 13 amino acids. V lost 6 bases to trimming and J lost 5 bases, with 13 bases between them. Germline V gene sequence: CDR1 LNHDA, CDR2 SQIVND (reference sequence). The CDR3 DNA follows: TGTGCCAGTAGCCCCACGGGAGTGTATGGCTACACCTTC. Residues: CASSPTGVYGYTF.

The chain combines TRBV5-6 with TRBJ2-5; 15 nucleotides align to TRBD2. This CDR3 has 15 residues. Germline-derived CDR1 and CDR2 are SGHDT and YYEEEE. V shed 4 bases and J 7 bases; nucleotides not matched to a gene: 5. The CDR3 region has the DNA TGTGCCAGCAGCGCCGGGACTAGCGGGGGGACGACCCAGTACTTC. Residues: CASSAGTSGGTTQYF.

This clone was found once. V gene TRBV9 combines with J gene TRBJ2-3; perhaps TRBD2 as D (5 bases). CDR1 and CDR2 (germline): SGDLS, YYNGEE. This CDR3 has 16 amino acids. Trimming shortened V by 0 bases and J by 0 bases, and 11 bases separated the two germline ends. The CDR3 region is CASSVGGLTSTDTQYF. For the CDR3, the DNA is TGTGCCAGCAGCGTAGGCGGGCTCACTAGCACAGATACGCAGTATTTT.

The chain links TRBV28 to TRBJ1-1; no definite D call. The CDR3 consists of 13 residues. Germline-derived CDR1 and CDR2 are MDHEN and SYDVKM. Trimming stripped 5 bases from V and 6 bases from J, with 13 bases between. The CDR3 region is CASSPPNYAEAFF. The CDR3 DNA reads as TGTGCCAGCAGTCCCCCTAACTACGCTGAAGCTTTCTTT.

This clone occurred once. The rearrangement joins TRBV5-1 to TRBJ1-4; 9 nucleotides line up with TRBD1. The J segment lost 4 bases and the V segment lost 3 bases, leaving 7 bases of the junction unmatched. The CDR3 length is 16 residues. Per the germline V gene, CDR1 is SGHRS and CDR2 is YFSETQ. Written as DNA, the CDR3 is TGCGCCAGCAGCTCTATTCCGGGACAGGGTAATGAAAAACTGTTTTTT. Its protein is CASSSIPGQGNEKLFF. Complete variable domain (other parts from reference TRBV5-1 and TRBJ1-4): KAGVTQTPRYLIKTRGQQVTLSCSPISGHRSVSWYQQTPGQGLQFLFEYFSETQRNKGNFPGRFSGRQFSNSRSEMNVSTLELGDSALYLCASSSIPGQGNEKLFFGSGTQLSVL.